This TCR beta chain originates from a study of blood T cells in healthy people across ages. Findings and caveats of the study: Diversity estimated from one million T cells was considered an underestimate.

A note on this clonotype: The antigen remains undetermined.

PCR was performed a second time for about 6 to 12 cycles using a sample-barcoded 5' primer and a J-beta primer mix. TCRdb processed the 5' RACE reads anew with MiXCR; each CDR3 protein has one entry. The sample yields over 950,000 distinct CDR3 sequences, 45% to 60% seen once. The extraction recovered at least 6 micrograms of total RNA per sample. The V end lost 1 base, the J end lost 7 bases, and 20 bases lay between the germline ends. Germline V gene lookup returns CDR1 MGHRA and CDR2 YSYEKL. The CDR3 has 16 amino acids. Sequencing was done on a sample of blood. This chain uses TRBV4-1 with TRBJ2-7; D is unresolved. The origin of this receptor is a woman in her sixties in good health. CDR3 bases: TGCGCCAGCAGCCAAGTAGATATTATATCCTACAATGAGCAGTACTTC. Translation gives CASSQVDIISYNEQYF.